These T cell receptor beta chains were read from a single sample in a study of T cells in Graves' hyperthyroidism and ophthalmopathy. TCRdb independently ran MiXCR on the multiplex PCR reads; one entry per CDR3 protein. Here the sample spans around 300,000 distinct CDR3 sequences, 20% to 25% being singletons. Sequencing was done on a sample of blood. The receptors here all came from a man aged 35-49 years with Graves' hyperthyroidism that later progressed to Graves' ophthalmopathy. Each CDR3 is given with its conserved first and last residue. D genes are given only for firm matches. The size of a clone is reported for some rows only, either as once, few or many, or as a class for expanded clones.

CDR3nt: TGTGCCACCTATCGGGCCGCCCAAGAGACCCAGTACTTC; CDR3aa: CATYRAAQETQYF; d_gene: .; abundance: many; len: 13; v_gene: TRBV2; j_gene: TRBJ2-5
CDR3nt: TGCGCCAGCTCTGGACTAGCGGAACAAGAGACCCAGTACTTC; CDR3aa: CASSGLAEQETQYF; d_gene: TRBD2; abundance: .; len: 14; v_gene: TRBV5-1; j_gene: TRBJ2-5
CDR3nt: TGCAGTGCTAGAGATGGGGGAAGGACTGAAGCTTTCTTT; CDR3aa: CSARDGGRTEAFF; d_gene: .; abundance: .; len: 13; v_gene: TRBV20-1; j_gene: TRBJ1-1
CDR3nt: TGTGCCAGCAGTTACAGTCGCCCGGACCTCATAAACTATGGCTACACCTTC; CDR3aa: CASSYSRPDLINYGYTF; d_gene: .; abundance: many; len: 17; v_gene: TRBV6-5; j_gene: TRBJ1-2
CDR3nt: TGTGCCAGCTCACCAAGGAGGGGCAGTGAGACTGAAGCTTTCTTT; CDR3aa: CASSPRRGSETEAFF; d_gene: .; abundance: .; len: 15; v_gene: TRBV18; j_gene: TRBJ1-1
CDR3nt: TGCAGTGCTAGGACAGGACTAGCGGAAGAGACCCAGTACTTC; CDR3aa: CSARTGLAEETQYF; d_gene: TRBD2; abundance: few; len: 14; v_gene: TRBV20-1; j_gene: TRBJ2-5
CDR3nt: TGTGCCAGCAGTAATGCAGGGGAACCAAACTATGGCTACACCTTC; CDR3aa: CASSNAGEPNYGYTF; d_gene: .; abundance: .; len: 15; v_gene: TRBV28; j_gene: TRBJ1-2
CDR3nt: TGTGCCAGCAGCTTAAGGGGACAGAGCCCTAACTATGGCTACACCTTC; CDR3aa: CASSLRGQSPNYGYTF; d_gene: TRBD1; abundance: .; len: 16; v_gene: TRBV11-2; j_gene: TRBJ1-2
CDR3nt: TGTGCCAGTAGTCCAGGGACAGGGGGCGCATTCTATGGCTACACCTTC; CDR3aa: CASSPGTGGAFYGYTF; d_gene: TRBD1; abundance: .; len: 16; v_gene: TRBV19; j_gene: TRBJ1-2
CDR3nt: TGTGCCAGCAGCCCATGGGCCGACCTTTATGGCTACACCTTC; CDR3aa: CASSPWADLYGYTF; d_gene: .; abundance: many; len: 14; v_gene: TRBV9; j_gene: TRBJ1-2
CDR3nt: TGTGCCAGCACACCAGGGGCGATACAAGAGACCCAGTACTTC; CDR3aa: CASTPGAIQETQYF; d_gene: .; abundance: .; len: 14; v_gene: TRBV2; j_gene: TRBJ2-5
CDR3nt: TGTGCCAGCAGCTTAGGGGCCCCCATCACTGAAGCTTTCTTT; CDR3aa: CASSLGAPITEAFF; d_gene: .; abundance: many; len: 14; v_gene: TRBV7-9; j_gene: TRBJ1-1
CDR3nt: TGTGCCAGCAGCCCCCGGACTTCTGGCGCGGAGACCCAGTACTTC; CDR3aa: CASSPRTSGAETQYF; d_gene: .; abundance: many; len: 15; v_gene: TRBV7-9; j_gene: TRBJ2-5
CDR3nt: TGCAGTTCCCTATCGACAGGGGGGTGGACCCAGTACTTC; CDR3aa: CSSLSTGGWTQYF; d_gene: TRBD1; abundance: many; len: 13; v_gene: TRBV20-1; j_gene: TRBJ2-5
CDR3nt: TGTGCCAGCAGTTGGGGATCCGAGCAGTACTTC; CDR3aa: CASSWGSEQYF; d_gene: .; abundance: .; len: 11; v_gene: TRBV6-2/TRBV6-3; j_gene: TRBJ2-7
CDR3nt: TGTGCCAGCAGGACCCGAACAGGGGGTTCCTACGAGCAGTACTTC; CDR3aa: CASRTRTGGSYEQYF; d_gene: TRBD1; abundance: .; len: 15; v_gene: TRBV6-1; j_gene: TRBJ2-7
CDR3nt: TGTGCCAGTAGTCCGATGGAGAACTATGGCTACACCTTC; CDR3aa: CASSPMENYGYTF; d_gene: .; abundance: many; len: 13; v_gene: TRBV19; j_gene: TRBJ1-2
CDR3nt: TGTGCCTGGAGTGTACGCTCTCAAGAGACCCAGTACTTC; CDR3aa: CAWSVRSQETQYF; d_gene: .; abundance: many; len: 13; v_gene: TRBV30; j_gene: TRBJ2-5
CDR3nt: TGTGCCACGGGACCGGGACAGGGGGTGGAGACCCAGTACTTC; CDR3aa: CATGPGQGVETQYF; d_gene: TRBD1; abundance: many; len: 14; v_gene: TRBV24-1; j_gene: TRBJ2-5
CDR3nt: TGCGCCAGCAGCTTGGTAGGGGAAAGAAGGGGTCAGCCCCAGCATTTT; CDR3aa: CASSLVGERRGQPQHF; d_gene: .; abundance: many; len: 16; v_gene: TRBV5-1; j_gene: TRBJ1-5
CDR3nt: TGCGCCAGCAGCCAAGTGGGGGGGGACACCGGGGAGCTGTTTTTT; CDR3aa: CASSQVGGDTGELFF; d_gene: TRBD2; abundance: .; len: 15; v_gene: TRBV4-1; j_gene: TRBJ2-2
CDR3nt: TGTGCCAGCAGTAGCTCGGGACTACGGAACACCGGGGAGCTGTTTTTT; CDR3aa: CASSSSGLRNTGELFF; d_gene: TRBD2; abundance: .; len: 16; v_gene: TRBV6-5; j_gene: TRBJ2-2
CDR3nt: TGTGCCAGCAGTTGGACACCGGGACAGAACACCGGGGAGCTGTTTTTT; CDR3aa: CASSWTPGQNTGELFF; d_gene: .; abundance: many; len: 16; v_gene: TRBV6-5; j_gene: TRBJ2-2
CDR3nt: TGTGCCAGCAAGTCCGCTAACAGCTACGAGCAGTACTTC; CDR3aa: CASKSANSYEQYF; d_gene: .; abundance: many; len: 13; v_gene: TRBV5-6; j_gene: TRBJ2-7
CDR3nt: TGCGCCAGCAGCCCAGAACGGGGATACGACTATGGCTACACCTTC; CDR3aa: CASSPERGYDYGYTF; d_gene: .; abundance: many; len: 15; v_gene: TRBV5-1; j_gene: TRBJ1-2
CDR3nt: TGTGCCAGCAGCTTATTACTAGCGCCTAACACCGGGGAGCTGTTTTTT; CDR3aa: CASSLLLAPNTGELFF; d_gene: TRBD2; abundance: .; len: 16; v_gene: TRBV11-2; j_gene: TRBJ2-2
CDR3nt: TGTGCCAGCAGAGAGCGGGGGGCCGGGCAGCCCCAGCATTTT; CDR3aa: CASRERGAGQPQHF; d_gene: .; abundance: .; len: 14; v_gene: TRBV12-3/TRBV12-4; j_gene: TRBJ1-5
CDR3nt: TGTGCCACTGAGGACAGGGCCAACATTCAGTACTTC; CDR3aa: CATEDRANIQYF; d_gene: TRBD1; abundance: many; len: 12; v_gene: TRBV28; j_gene: TRBJ2-4
CDR3nt: TGCGCCAGCAGCTTGGGGGCCCTAGCGGGGGGTCAAGAGACCCAGTACTTC; CDR3aa: CASSLGALAGGQETQYF; d_gene: TRBD2; abundance: many; len: 17; v_gene: TRBV5-1; j_gene: TRBJ2-5
CDR3nt: TGTGCCAGCAGTTACGGGAGGGGGACCCAGTACTTC; CDR3aa: CASSYGRGTQYF; d_gene: TRBD2; abundance: .; len: 12; v_gene: TRBV7-3; j_gene: TRBJ2-5
CDR3nt: TGTGCCAGCAGTGGGGGGGGAAACAATGAGCAGTTCTTC; CDR3aa: CASSGGGNNEQFF; d_gene: TRBD2; abundance: .; len: 13; v_gene: TRBV9; j_gene: TRBJ2-1
CDR3nt: TGTGCCAGCACCAGTGGTACCTACGAGCAGTACTTC; CDR3aa: CASTSGTYEQYF; d_gene: .; abundance: .; len: 12; v_gene: TRBV28; j_gene: TRBJ2-7
CDR3nt: TGTGCCACCAGTGATTTTAGGTCCGGTTCGGATGAGCAGTTCTTC; CDR3aa: CATSDFRSGSDEQFF; d_gene: .; abundance: many; len: 15; v_gene: TRBV24-1; j_gene: TRBJ2-1
CDR3nt: TGTGCCAGCTCACCAGGGACACAGAACACTGAAGCTTTCTTC; CDR3aa: CASSPGTQNTEAFF; d_gene: .; abundance: many; len: 14; v_gene: TRBV18; j_gene: TRBJ1-1
CDR3nt: TGTGCCAGCACCCACAGGGGGCGGACCGGGGAGCTGTTTTTT; CDR3aa: CASTHRGRTGELFF; d_gene: TRBD1; abundance: many; len: 14; v_gene: TRBV4-2; j_gene: TRBJ2-2
CDR3nt: TGCGCCAGCAGCCAGGGCGTGGACGTGGCTTTCTTT; CDR3aa: CASSQGVDVAFF; d_gene: .; abundance: many; len: 12; v_gene: TRBV4-1; j_gene: TRBJ1-1
CDR3nt: TGCAGCGTTGAAAGGCGAGGGGACACTGAAGCTTTCTTT; CDR3aa: CSVERRGDTEAFF; d_gene: .; abundance: many; len: 13; v_gene: TRBV29-1; j_gene: TRBJ1-1
CDR3nt: TGTGCCAGCAGGGTAACTCCGGGACAGGGGAGCAATCAGCCCCAGCATTTT; CDR3aa: CASRVTPGQGSNQPQHF; d_gene: TRBD1; abundance: many; len: 17; v_gene: TRBV6-5; j_gene: TRBJ1-5
CDR3nt: TGTGCCAGCAGTCCGGACAGGGGGCTGGCCTACGAGCAGTACTTC; CDR3aa: CASSPDRGLAYEQYF; d_gene: TRBD1; abundance: many; len: 15; v_gene: TRBV2; j_gene: TRBJ2-7
CDR3nt: TGTGCCCCCAAGGGGACCACCGGGGAGCTGTTTTTT; CDR3aa: CAPKGTTGELFF; d_gene: .; abundance: many; len: 12; v_gene: TRBV2; j_gene: TRBJ2-2
CDR3nt: TGCGCCAGCAGCTCTGGGGAGCGGTACGAGCAGTACTTC; CDR3aa: CASSSGERYEQYF; d_gene: .; abundance: .; len: 13; v_gene: TRBV5-1; j_gene: TRBJ2-7
CDR3nt: TGCGCCAGCAGCGAACTAGCGGGGGACGAGCAGTACTTC; CDR3aa: CASSELAGDEQYF; d_gene: TRBD2; abundance: many; len: 13; v_gene: TRBV5-1; j_gene: TRBJ2-7
CDR3nt: TGTGCCAGCAGAGGGGGCTTCAACACCTACGAGCAGTACTTC; CDR3aa: CASRGGFNTYEQYF; d_gene: TRBD1; abundance: many; len: 14; v_gene: TRBV2; j_gene: TRBJ2-7
CDR3nt: TGTGCCACCAGTGATTTCGGGACAGGGGGTGTTGGAGAGACCCAGTACTTC; CDR3aa: CATSDFGTGGVGETQYF; d_gene: TRBD1; abundance: many; len: 17; v_gene: TRBV24-1; j_gene: TRBJ2-5
CDR3nt: TGTGCCAGCAGTGGCAGTACCTACGAGCAGTACTTC; CDR3aa: CASSGSTYEQYF; d_gene: .; abundance: many; len: 12; v_gene: TRBV28; j_gene: TRBJ2-7
CDR3nt: TGTGCCAGCAGTTTAAAGACAGGGCACGATCAGCCCCAGCATTTT; CDR3aa: CASSLKTGHDQPQHF; d_gene: TRBD1; abundance: .; len: 15; v_gene: TRBV27; j_gene: TRBJ1-5
CDR3nt: TGCAGTGCCAGTAGCGGGCAAGAGACCCAGTACTTC; CDR3aa: CSASSGQETQYF; d_gene: TRBD2; abundance: .; len: 12; v_gene: TRBV20-1; j_gene: TRBJ2-5
CDR3nt: TGTGCCAGCAGTGAACAGGGGGCTTCTAAAAACATTCAGTACTTC; CDR3aa: CASSEQGASKNIQYF; d_gene: TRBD1; abundance: few; len: 15; v_gene: TRBV25-1; j_gene: TRBJ2-4